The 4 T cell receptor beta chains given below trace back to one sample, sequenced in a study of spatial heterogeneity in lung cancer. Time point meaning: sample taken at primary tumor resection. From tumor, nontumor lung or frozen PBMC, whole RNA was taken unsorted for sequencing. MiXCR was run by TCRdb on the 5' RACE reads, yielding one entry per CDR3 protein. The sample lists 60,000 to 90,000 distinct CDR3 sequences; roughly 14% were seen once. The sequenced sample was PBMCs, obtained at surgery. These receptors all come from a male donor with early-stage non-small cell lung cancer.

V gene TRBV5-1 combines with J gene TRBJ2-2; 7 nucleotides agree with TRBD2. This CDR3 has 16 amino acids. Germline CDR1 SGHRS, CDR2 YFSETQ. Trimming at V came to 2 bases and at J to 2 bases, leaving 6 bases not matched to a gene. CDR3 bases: TGCGCCAGCAGCTTAACGGGACTAATTAACACCGGGGAGCTGTTTTTT. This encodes CASSLTGLINTGELFF. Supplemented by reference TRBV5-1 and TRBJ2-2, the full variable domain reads KAGVTQTPRYLIKTRGQQVTLSCSPISGHRSVSWYQQTPGQGLQFLFEYFSETQRNKGNFPGRFSGRQFSNSRSEMNVSTLELGDSALYLCASSLTGLINTGELFFGEGSRLTVL.

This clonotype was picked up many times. In nucleotides, the CDR3 is TGTGCCAGCAGCTTCACTGAGGTACAAGAGACCCAGTACTTC. It specifies CASSFTEVQETQYF. This chain uses TRBV7-2 with TRBJ2-5, with unresolved D. The germline gives CDR1 SGHTA, CDR2 FQGNSA. The CDR3 length is 14 residues. Trimming left V 3 bases short and J 2 bases short, with 10 bases between.

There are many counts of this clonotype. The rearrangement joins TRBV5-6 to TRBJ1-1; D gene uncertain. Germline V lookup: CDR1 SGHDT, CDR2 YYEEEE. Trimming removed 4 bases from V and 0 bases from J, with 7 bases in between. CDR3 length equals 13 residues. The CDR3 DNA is TGTGCCAGCAGCCGACCGGTGAACACTGAAGCTTTCTTT. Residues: CASSRPVNTEAFF.

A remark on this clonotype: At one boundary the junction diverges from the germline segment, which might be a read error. The CDR3 nucleotides read TGTGCCATCTGTGATGGACAGGGGATCGTCCCAGATACGCAGTATTTT. Translated, it gives CAICDGQGIVPDTQYF. The rearrangement uses TRBV10-3 and TRBJ2-3; 9 positions agree with TRBD1. The CDR3 extends over 16 amino acids. Per the germline V gene, CDR1 is ENHRY and CDR2 is SYGVKD.